These T cell receptor beta chains were read from a single sample in a study of cytomegalovirus exposure and HLA in healthy donors. Profiling relied on immunoSEQ multiplex PCR, and the TCRdb table lists in-frame clones only, not all of them. Its table records 45,000 to 55,000 clones. Material: PBMCs. These receptors came from a male donor in good health and CMV-seropositive. Each CDR3 is given with its conserved first and last residue. The D gene is left open where the match is weak.

cdr3_aa | cdr3_nt | j_call | d_call | v_call
CASSPASLQGAYEQYF | TGCGCCAGCAGCCCCGCGTCTTTACAGGGGGCATACGAGCAGTACTTC | TRBJ2-7 | TRBD1 | TRBV5-1
CASSPVPPGQDTDTQYF | TGTGCCAGCAGCCCTGTCCCTCCGGGACAGGACACAGATACGCAGTATTTT | TRBJ2-3 | TRBD1 | TRBV5-4
CASSPDRQLAEAFF | TGTGCCAGCAGCCCCGACAGACAACTCGCTGAAGCTTTCTTT | TRBJ1-1 | . | TRBV7-2
CASSLGVRDTQYF | TGTGCCAGCAGCTTAGGGGTGCGGGATACGCAGTATTTT | TRBJ2-3 | . | TRBV11-2
CASSLEAGINTEAFF | TGTGCCAGCAGCTTAGAGGCGGGGATTAACACTGAAGCTTTCTTT | TRBJ1-1 | . | TRBV7-6
CASSQTGVRNQPQHF | TGTGCCAGCAGTCAAACAGGGGTCCGCAATCAGCCCCAGCATTTT | TRBJ1-5 | TRBD1 | TRBV6-5
CASSLPNNQETQYF | TGTGCCAGCAGCTTACCAAACAACCAAGAGACCCAGTACTTC | TRBJ2-5 | . | TRBV7-9
CASSFRDRGETQYF | TGTGCCAGCAGCTTTAGGGACAGGGGCGAGACCCAGTACTTC | TRBJ2-5 | TRBD1 | TRBV7-8
CASSVGSGLAPHEQYF | TGTGCCAGCAGCGTAGGCAGCGGGCTAGCTCCCCACGAGCAGTACTTC | TRBJ2-7 | . | TRBV9
CASGLELLPKTGEAFF | TGTGCTAGTGGCCTCGAATTGTTGCCCAAAACGGGGGAAGCTTTCTTT | TRBJ1-1 | . | TRBV12-5